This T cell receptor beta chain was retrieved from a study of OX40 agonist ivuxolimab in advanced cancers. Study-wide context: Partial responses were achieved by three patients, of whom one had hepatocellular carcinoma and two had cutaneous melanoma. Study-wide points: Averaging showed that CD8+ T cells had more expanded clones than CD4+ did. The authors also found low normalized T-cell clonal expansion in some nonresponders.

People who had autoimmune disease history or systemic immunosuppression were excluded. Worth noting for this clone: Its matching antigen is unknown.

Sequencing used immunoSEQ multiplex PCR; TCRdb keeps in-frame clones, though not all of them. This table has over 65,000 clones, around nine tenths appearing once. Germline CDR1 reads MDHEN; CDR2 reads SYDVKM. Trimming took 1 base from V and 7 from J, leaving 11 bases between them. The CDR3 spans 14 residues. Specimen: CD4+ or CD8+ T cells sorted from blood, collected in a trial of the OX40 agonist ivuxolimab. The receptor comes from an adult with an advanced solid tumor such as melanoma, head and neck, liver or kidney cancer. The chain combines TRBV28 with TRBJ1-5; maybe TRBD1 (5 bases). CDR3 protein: CASSLFGTRQPQHF. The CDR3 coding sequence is TGTGCCAGCAGTTTATTCGGGACGCGCCAGCCCCAGCATTTT. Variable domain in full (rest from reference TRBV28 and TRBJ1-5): DVKVTQSSRYLVKRTGEKVFLECVQDMDHENMFWYRQDPGLGLRLIYFSYDVKMKEKGDIPEGYSVSREKKERFSLILESASTNQTSMYLCASSLFGTRQPQHFGDGTRLSIL.